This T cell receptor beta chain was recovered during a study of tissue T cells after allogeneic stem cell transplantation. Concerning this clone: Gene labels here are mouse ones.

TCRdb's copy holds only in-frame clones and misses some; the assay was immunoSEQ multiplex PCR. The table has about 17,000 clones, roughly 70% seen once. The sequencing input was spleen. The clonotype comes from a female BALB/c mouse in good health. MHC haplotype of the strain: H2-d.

The CDR3 DNA, read in part, is TGTGCCAGCAGCCCCGGGGTTAACTATGCTGAGCAGTTC. Its protein product is CASSPGVNYAEQF. The whole CDR3 protein reads CASSPGVNYAEQFF. The chain couples TRBV19 to TRBJ2-1; the D is unclear. The CDR3 end lies 1 residue beyond the end of the read and is filled in from the germline J gene. The V end was cut by 5 bases, the J end by 0 bases, with 9 bases between. Germline-derived CDR1 and CDR2 are FNHDT and SITEND (reference sequence). The CDR3 covers 14 residues.